The 27 T cell receptor beta chains listed next were all sequenced from one sample in a study of beta chain features in type 1 diabetes. cDNA synthesis used the whole RNA isolate, giving expressed TCRB sequences. Measured with immunoSEQ multiplex PCR; TCRdb has only the in-frame clones, and not every one. The repertoire includes roughly 150,000 clones, 8.1% of them detected once, and 0.65% sits in the top ten. The sequenced material came from central memory CD4+ T cells from blood. These receptors all come from a man aged 18-30 years in good health.

This clone has more than one count but fewer than ten. The J gene is TRBJ2-1, the V gene TRBV11-2; 10 positions match TRBD2. Germline CDR1 and CDR2: SGHAT and FQNNGV. V lost 2 bases, J lost 4 bases, and 2 bases stayed unmatched. The CDR3 consists of 15 residues. The CDR3 DNA sequence: TGTGCCAGCAGCTTAAGACTAGCGGGTTACAATGAGCAGTTCTTC. As protein: CASSLRLAGYNEQFF.

The chain combines TRBV7-2 with TRBJ1-4; D is uncertain. V was cut by 5 bases and J by 2 bases, with 3 bases left in between. This CDR3 is built from 12 residues. CDR1 SGHTA and CDR2 FQGNSA come from the germline V gene. The CDR3 DNA reads as TGTGCCAGCAGCGCGACTAATGAAAAACTGTTTTTT. Its translation is CASSATNEKLFF.

V and J are TRBV7-9 and TRBJ1-6; D is perhaps TRBD1 (5 bases). The CDR3 has 15 amino acids. V dropped 5 bases and J dropped 10 bases, with 18 bases sitting between them. CDR1 SEHNR and CDR2 FQNEAQ come from the germline V gene (reference sequence). CDR3 residues: CASSLRGLTESPLHF. The CDR3 nucleotides are TGTGCCAGCAGCCTAAGGGGCTTAACAGAATCACCCCTCCACTTT.

This clone showed up just a few times. The chain links TRBV4-2 to TRBJ2-7, with 7 bases fitting TRBD1. After removal of 0 bases from V and 3 bases from J, the junction contained 14 bases not matched to a gene. Germline loops: CDR1 LGHNA, CDR2 YNFKEQ. The CDR3 sequence is 18 residues long. For the CDR3, the DNA is TGTGCCAGCAGCCAAGAAAGCTGGTTGGGGACAGCGGTCTACGAGCAGTACTTC. Translating gives CASSQESWLGTAVYEQYF.

This clone was counted between two and nine times. This chain links TRBV11-3 with TRBJ2-5, with 12 positions matching TRBD2. The CDR3 runs to 15 residues. Trimming removed 5 bases from V and 4 bases from J; junction bases left unmatched: 5. In germline, CDR1 is SGHNT, CDR2 YENEEA. The CDR3 coding sequence is TGTGCCAGCAGCGCTAGCGGGGGGGCTCGAGAGACCCAGTACTTC. Residues: CASSASGGARETQYF.

The chain couples TRBV6-6 to TRBJ2-7, with 8 nucleotides matching TRBD2. CDR1 is MNHNY and CDR2 is SVGAGI in the germline V gene (reference sequence). V shed 5 bases and J 3 bases; nucleotides not matched to a gene: 6. There are 14 residues in the CDR3. CDR3 sequence (DNA): TGTGCCAGCAGTCCCCCGGGGGGGTACTACGAGCAGTACTTC. The encoded protein is CASSPPGGYYEQYF.

This clone was seen more than once but under ten times. V gene TRBV6-6 combines with J gene TRBJ2-2, with D maybe TRBD1 (6 bases). This CDR3 comprises 16 residues. The V gene lost 2 bases and the J gene lost 6 bases, with 16 bases spanning the gap. The germline gives CDR1 MNHNY, CDR2 SVGAGI (reference sequence). CDR3 sequence: CASSYPNTGIPGELFF. The CDR3 nucleotides read TGTGCCAGCAGTTACCCAAATACAGGGATCCCCGGGGAGCTGTTTTTT.

This clone was found many times. This chain uses TRBV23-1 with TRBJ2-1; 12 bases map to TRBD1. TRBV23-1 is an ORF, and what it does is uncertain. Trimming cost V 3 bases and J 4 bases; bases outside gene matches: 7. The CDR3 runs 17 residues. CDR3: CASSHPGQGARYNEQFF. Here the CDR3 DNA reads TGCGCCAGCAGTCACCCGGGACAGGGGGCGAGGTACAATGAGCAGTTCTTC.

This chain uses TRBV6-5 with TRBJ1-2; TRBD1 agrees at 7 bases. Trimming cost V 4 bases and J 3 bases; bases outside gene matches: 2. Germline CDR1 is MNHEY and CDR2 is SVGAGI. The CDR3 length is 13 residues. The DNA for the CDR3 is TGTGCCAGCAGTTCCGGGACAGACTATGGCTACACCTTC. Protein product: CASSSGTDYGYTF.

This clone has only a few counts. The V call is TRBV7-8, the J call TRBJ2-1; 7 bases line up with TRBD2. CDR1 and CDR2 from the germline V gene are SGHVS and FQNEAQ. The CDR3 is 17 amino acids. After removal of 2 bases from V and 5 bases from J, the junction contained 12 bases not matched to a gene. CDR3 coding DNA: TGTGCCAGCAGCTTATTCACTCTAGCGGCTCTAGACAATGAGCAGTTCTTC. Translation gives CASSLFTLAALDNEQFF.

This clone was picked up a small number of times. V is TRBV7-9 and J is TRBJ2-3, with 10 nucleotides matching TRBD1. The CDR3 consists of 16 residues. Germline trimming cut 1 base from V and 7 bases from J; bases unmatched to any gene: 8. Looked up from germline, CDR1 is SEHNR and CDR2 is FQNEAQ (reference sequence). CDR3 loop: CASSLGAGQGFYTQYF. The CDR3 DNA reads as TGTGCCAGCAGCTTAGGGGCGGGACAGGGGTTTTATACGCAGTATTTT.

V gene TRBV19 combines with J gene TRBJ2-7; D possibly corresponds to TRBD1 (6 bases). CDR1 and CDR2 (germline): LNHDA, SQIVND (reference sequence). This CDR3 has 15 amino acids. The V gene lost 5 bases and the J gene lost 2 bases, with 16 bases spanning the gap. The CDR3 here is CASSQGGRRAYEQYF. The CDR3 DNA follows: TGTGCCAGTAGTCAAGGGGGACGGCGAGCCTACGAGCAGTACTTC. Full variable domain (rest looked up from reference TRBV19 and TRBJ2-7): DGGITQSPKYLFRKEGQNVTLSCEQNLNHDAMYWYRQDPGQGLRLIYYSQIVNDFQKGDIAEGYSVSREKKESFPLTVTSAQKNPTAFYLCASSQGGRRAYEQYFGPGTRLTVT.

This clone was observed many times. The chain uses TRBV15 and TRBJ2-3; the D gene is possibly TRBD1 (6 bases). The V gene's germline CDR1 is LNHNV and CDR2 YYDKDF (reference sequence). CDR3 length: 15 amino acids. The V gene lost 5 bases and the J gene lost 7 bases, with 19 bases spanning the gap. The CDR3 nucleotides are TGTGCCACCAGCGGGAACAGGGTTGGGCGGCATACGCAGTATTTT. This codes for CATSGNRVGRHTQYF.

This clone occurred many times. V gene TRBV7-2 combines with J gene TRBJ1-5; 12 nucleotides align to TRBD1. From germline, CDR1 is SGHTA and CDR2 FQGNSA. Trimming removed 4 bases from V and 4 bases from J; junction bases left unmatched: 2. The CDR3 length is 15 residues. The CDR3 DNA is TGTGCCAGCAGCTCGGGACAGGGGGCGAATCAGCCCCAGCATTTT. Amino acids: CASSSGQGANQPQHF.

The chain has TRBV28 and TRBJ2-7, with 7 nucleotides matching TRBD1. Looked up from germline, CDR1 is MDHEN and CDR2 is SYDVKM. Trimming took 3 bases from V and 3 from J; bases not matched to a gene: 5. The CDR3 consists of 14 residues. In DNA form, the CDR3 reads TGTGCCAGCAGTTTTGGGACAGACTACTACGAGCAGTACTTC. This codes for CASSFGTDYYEQYF.

The gene calls are TRBV29-1 and TRBJ1-2; possibly TRBD1 for D (6 bases). CDR1 and CDR2 (germline): SQVTM, ANQGSEA. V was pared by 3 bases and J by 7 bases, with 9 bases between. CDR3 size: 11 residues. This chain's CDR3 is CSVEGARGYTF. The DNA of the CDR3 is TGCAGCGTTGAGGGGGCGCGTGGCTACACCTTC.

This clone was counted a few times. V and J are TRBV4-1 and TRBJ2-7; D possibly corresponds to TRBD1 (6 bases). The CDR3 length is 16 residues. The germline CDR1 and CDR2 sequences are MGHRA and YSYEKL. With 2 bases removed from V and 0 bases from J, the gap between germline ends came to 14 bases. The CDR3 spells CASSQTGQRGSYEQYF. As DNA, the CDR3 is TGCGCCAGCAGCCAAACGGGACAAAGGGGCTCCTACGAGCAGTACTTC.

The chain recombines TRBV7-3 with TRBJ2-5; TRBD1 might be the D (6 bases). The V and J ends lost 5 bases and 5 bases respectively, with 18 bases between them. The CDR3 has 15 residues. Germline V gene lookup returns CDR1 SGHTA and CDR2 FQGTGA. CDR3 amino acids: CASSRTGTSGETQYF. As DNA, the CDR3 is TGTGCCAGCAGCCGAACAGGGACCTCCGGGGAGACCCAGTACTTC.

This clone was observed a few times. This rearrangement joins TRBV7-2 to TRBJ1-5; D ambiguous. CDR3 size: 14 residues. CDR1 is SGHTA and CDR2 is FQGNSA in the germline V gene. Trimming removed 3 bases from V and 0 bases from J, with 6 bases in between. Here the CDR3 reads CASSFSFSNQPQHF. CDR3 DNA sequence: TGTGCCAGCAGCTTCTCTTTTAGCAATCAGCCCCAGCATTTT.

This chain connects TRBV7-8 to TRBJ2-6; 7 bases are shared with TRBD1. The germline V gene encodes CDR1 SGHVS and CDR2 FQNEAQ. The length of the CDR3 is 13 residues. Losses at the gene ends were 1 base for V and 9 bases for J; bases not matched to a gene: 0. CDR3 loop: CASSLDRGNVLTF. The CDR3 nucleotides read TGTGCCAGCAGCTTAGACAGGGGCAACGTCCTGACTTTC.

This clone was observed a handful of times. CDR3: CAWTGQGRGATNEKLFF. In nucleotides, the CDR3 is TGTGCCTGGACTGGACAGGGGAGAGGGGCAACTAATGAAAAACTGTTTTTT. The V call is TRBV30, the J call TRBJ1-4, with 9 bases matching TRBD1. The CDR3 length is 17 residues. The V and J ends lost 4 bases and 0 bases, in that order; junction bases with no gene match: 9. Germline CDR1 and CDR2: GTSNPN and SVGIG (reference sequence).

There are many counts of this clone. The chain joins TRBV28 to TRBJ2-7, with 10 bases lining up with TRBD1. In germline, CDR1 is MDHEN, CDR2 SYDVKM. V shed 5 bases, J shed 7 bases, and the junction held 8 bases outside the gene matches. CDR3 length equals 14 residues. CDR3 sequence reads: CASSRGQGPWEQYF. The DNA of the CDR3 is TGTGCCAGCAGTAGGGGACAGGGGCCTTGGGAGCAGTACTTC.

The table lists this clone with a few counts. This CDR3 is also generated by other DNA sequences in the sample. This chain connects TRBV5-6 to TRBJ1-1, with a possible D match to TRBD1 (6 bases). The germline V gene encodes CDR1 SGHDT and CDR2 YYEEEE. The length of the CDR3 is 14 residues. The V end lost 3 bases, the J end lost 6 bases, and 15 bases lay between the germline ends. The CDR3 DNA is TGTGCCAGCAGCTGGGGGCCTTATGGGGCTGAAGCTTTCTTT. It translates to CASSWGPYGAEAFF.

This chain connects TRBV5-4 to TRBJ2-5, with a weak D call TRBD2 (6 bases). Germline V lookup: CDR1 SGHNT, CDR2 YYREEE (reference sequence). The CDR3 consists of 16 residues. Trimming pared 6 bases from V and 2 bases from J, leaving 20 bases between. CDR3 nucleotides: TGTGCCAGCACGGGGAACCCAGCGGGTCATCAAGAGACCCAGTACTTC. This gives the protein CASTGNPAGHQETQYF.

A few counts support this clone. The rearrangement uses TRBV6-5 and TRBJ2-7; the match to TRBD2 covers 8 bases. This CDR3 is 14 amino acids long. J was trimmed by 6 bases and V by 5 bases; bases with no gene match: 9. Germline V gives CDR1 MNHEY, CDR2 SVGAGI. The CDR3 loop reads CASSPGLANPEQYF. The CDR3 DNA sequence: TGTGCCAGCAGTCCCGGACTAGCAAATCCCGAGCAGTACTTC.

The gene calls are TRBV29-1 and TRBJ2-1, with D maybe TRBD2 (6 bases). This CDR3 spans 15 amino acids. V was clipped by 0 bases and J by 7 bases, with 16 bases between them. Germline assignment: CDR1 SQVTM and CDR2 ANQGSEA. CDR3: CSVEEFGGVRNEQFF. As DNA, the CDR3 is TGCAGCGTTGAAGAGTTCGGAGGGGTAAGAAATGAGCAGTTCTTC.

This clone was found many times. The chain links TRBV10-3 to TRBJ2-1; possible D gene TRBD1, 6 bases. Trimming left V 10 bases short and J 8 bases short, with 24 bases between. Germline loops: CDR1 ENHRY, CDR2 SYGVKD. The CDR3 runs 15 residues. In DNA form, the CDR3 reads TGTGCCACTATAAACAGGGACGTAGATTTGGATGAGCAGTTCTTC. It codes for CATINRDVDLDEQFF.